The following is a TCR beta chain sequence with its context. The antigen this receptor binds is unknown. No per-base quality is available; no much larger clone lies one base away. Every donor in the study was a healthy Caucasian. Three pairs of female monozygotic twins, all aged 18 to 29 years, were included in the twin cohort. Positive isolation kits from Invitrogen were used to isolate the CD4+ and CD8+ T cell populations. Between the V and J ends, shortened by 6 bases and 4 bases respectively, the junction contains 13 bases. The germline V gene (reference sequence) provides CDR1 DFQATT and CDR2 SNEGSKA. The CDR3 covers 12 residues, taking in both the cysteine and the phenylalanine. Left in the record is the CDR3 DNA by itself, 36 bases read in frame from the first base. The data were taken from a study of identical twins (TCRdb year 2016). The study in broad terms: To test whether fetal clonotypes persist, this study deep-sequenced TCR alpha and beta repertoires from monozygotic twins, from unrelated adults of various ages, and from cord blood. Replicate twin experiments were performed at different times using different library preparation protocols to rule out contamination.

The library was made by 5' RACE. Sequenced using an Illumina HiSeq 2000. Template switching added a universal primer binding site, and the final cDNA carried a unique molecular identifier that allowed TCR cDNA molecules to be counted accurately. First-strand cDNA for TCR alpha and beta chains was synthesized from specific primers in the conserved constant-segment region. Each cDNA library was double barcoded, with a SMART-Mk sample barcode plus Illumina barcodes, to control for contamination. TruSeq adapter sequences along with Illumina sample barcodes were introduced in two successive PCR steps. Sequencing of the TCR alpha and beta cDNA libraries was done on the Illumina HiSeq platform using custom primers. As for the original processing: MiGEC was used to process raw reads and extract unique molecular identifiers, and MiXCR was used to find CDR3 positions. For each individual, recombination models were inferred using an EM algorithm with the repgenHMM and IGoR tools. The tcR package in R was used for shared clonotype analysis, with sharing normalized by the product of cloneset sizes. To study raw recombination without the effects of thymic and clonal selection, out-of-frame nonproductive sequences were analyzed. The public reads were quality trimmed at Q25 with fastp and then assembled into clones with MiXCR by TCRdb, keeping productive beta chains. Each CDR3 protein gets just one entry, which takes the most common genes and DNA from the rows behind it. The V and J calls reflect TCRdb's pipeline rather than the authors' work. The sample data list a few hundred thousand distinct CDR3 sequences, and 20% to 25% of these were observed just once. Roughly 2.8% of the sample is in the top ten clones.

Overall results and qualifications from the work: Compared with coincidental sharing between unrelated individuals, out-of-frame TCR alpha sequences shared between twins had an excess of sequences with low generation probability. Recombination models systematically underestimated out-of-frame TCR alpha sharing in monozygotic twins but agreed with sharing between unrelated individuals. Abundant cord blood beta clonotypes carried fewer insertions; young adult naive repertoires showed a weaker similar trend, while memory repertoires showed none. Zero-insertion analyses could be partly confounded by invariant T cells such as MAIT and iNKT, although diverse VJ usage argued against such confounding for most clonotypes. Because the same donors could not be followed over many years, the conclusions depended on cross-sectional statistical analysis. In beta out-of-frame sequences, excess twin sharing was weaker, because having fewer shared sequences lowered the signal-to-noise ratio.

The sample was also linked to a second study, of T cells expressing NK-cell markers. The second study's authors report: TCR beta-chain repertoires were profiled in sorted CD3+CD56+NKG2C+, CD3+CD56+NKG2C- and CD3+CD56-NKG2C+ T-cell subsets from several donors. Among the eight sequenced donors, seven were HCMV-seropositive and one was HCMV-seronegative. In several experiments an anti-gammadeltaTCR antibody was added to restrict sorting to alphabetaTCR-expressing T cells. For six donors, the dominant CD3+CD56+NKG2C+ clonotypes were among the top 10 CD8+ clonotypes and accounted for roughly 1.0-8% of CD8+ T cells. Those dominant clonotypes were again the most abundant among CD3+CD56-NKG2C+ cells in a few donors, at about 28.3-65%. It remained unclear whether the expanded NKG2C-expressing T cell clones were specific for HCMV antigens. The study sequenced eight donors, all healthy volunteers chosen at random: three men and five women. To determine HCMV serostatus, a commercial ELISA kit was used to detect HCMV-specific IgG in serum. MIGEC was used to demultiplex reads and group the reads by UMI, and MiTCR was used to assemble and quantify clonotypes. To exclude erroneous sequences, only TCR cDNA sequences supported by at least two reads were retained. The tcR package was used for downstream repertoire analysis, and clonotypes were matched across fractions by CDR3 nucleotide sequence plus V segment. VDJmatch was used to annotate antigen specificity against VDJdb, with one amino acid substitution in CDR3 permitted.

The chain links TRBV20-1 with TRBJ2-7; the D gene cannot be named for sure. This TCR derives from a woman aged 18 to 35 in good health. What was sequenced was CD4+ T cells sorted from blood. The CDR3 has the sequence CSADQKLYEQYF. The nucleotide sequence is TGCAGTGCCGATCAAAAGCTTTACGAGCAGTACTTC.